This entry concerns a single T cell receptor beta chain. This specimen belongs to a study of blood T cell repertoires in COVID-19. Study as a whole: Italy, Spain and the United States were the sources of the convalescent and acute COVID-19 samples.

The assay was immunoSEQ multiplex PCR, and TCRdb's table has in-frame clones only and misses some. The table includes about 150,000 clones, around 85% detected once. The ends were cut back, 3 bases at V and 3 bases at J, with 11 bases in the middle. CDR3 length: 14 residues. Germline CDR1 and CDR2: WNHNN and SYGVQD (reference sequence). The sequencing input was peripheral blood. The receptor comes from a human donor in a cohort sampled during active COVID-19. The rearrangement joins TRBV10-1 to TRBJ2-5; D perhaps matches TRBD2 (5 bases). CDR3 DNA: TGCGCCAGCAGTGATAAGAGGGTAAAAGAGACCCAGTACTTC. Residues: CASSDKRVKETQYF.